This TCR beta chain comes out of a study of cytomegalovirus exposure and HLA in healthy donors. In germline, CDR1 is MGHDK, CDR2 SYGVNS. V was trimmed by 1 base and J by 5 bases, leaving 8 bases between them. CDR3 length equals 14 residues. Researchers ran the PCR with 60 Vbeta and 13 Jbeta primers. This table comes from immunoSEQ multiplex PCR, and its TCRdb copy is limited to in-frame clones, with some not included. This sample has around 140,000 clones, with 80% found just once. Whole-study findings and limits: Researchers catalogued roughly 170 TCR beta chains as cytomegalovirus-associated.

This clone came up once. The antigen remains unidentified. Sequenced material: PBMCs. The sequence was collected from a young woman in good health and CMV-seronegative. The chain carries TRBV25-1 and TRBJ2-2, with D perhaps matching TRBD2 (6 bases). The DNA for the CDR3 is TGTGCCAGCAGTGAATGGGGGGAAACCGGGGAGCTGTTTTTT. This translates into CASSEWGETGELFF.